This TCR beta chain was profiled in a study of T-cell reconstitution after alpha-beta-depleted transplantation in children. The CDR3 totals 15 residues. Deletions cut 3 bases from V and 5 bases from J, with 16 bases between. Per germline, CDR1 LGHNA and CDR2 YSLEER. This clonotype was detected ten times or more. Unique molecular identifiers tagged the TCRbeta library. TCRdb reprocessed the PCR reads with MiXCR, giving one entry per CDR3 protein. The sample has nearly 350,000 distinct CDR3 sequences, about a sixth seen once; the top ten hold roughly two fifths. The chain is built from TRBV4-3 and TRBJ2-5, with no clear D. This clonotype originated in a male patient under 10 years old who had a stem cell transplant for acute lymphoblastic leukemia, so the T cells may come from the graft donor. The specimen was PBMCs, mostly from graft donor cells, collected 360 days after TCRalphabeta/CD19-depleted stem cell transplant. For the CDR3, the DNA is TGCGCCAGCAGCCAGTCCCTGGCGGTTCGTGAGACCCAGTACTTC. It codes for CASSQSLAVRETQYF.